This section outlines one T cell receptor beta chain sequence together with its context. Its cognate antigen has yet to be identified. The sample belongs to a study of T cells expressing NK-cell markers (dated by TCRdb to 2018 to 2020). Background for the entire study: In sorted CD3+CD56+NKG2C+, CD3+CD56+NKG2C- and CD3+CD56-NKG2C+ T-cell subsets from several donors, TCR beta-chain repertoires were profiled. Among the eight sequenced donors, only one was HCMV-seronegative, while the other seven were HCMV-seropositive. All eight donors whose samples were sequenced were randomly selected healthy volunteers, three of them men and five women. The libraries were sequenced on Illumina HiSeq 2000/2500, MiSeq or NextSeq, producing 2 x 150 bp reads.

Overall study results and their limits: Whether the expanded NKG2C-expressing T cell clones were specific for HCMV antigens was left unclear. In roughly 6 donors, the dominant CD3+CD56+NKG2C+ clonotypes ranked among the top 10 CD8+ clonotypes, making up 1.0-7.0% of CD8+ T cells. Those dominant clonotypes were again the most abundant among CD3+CD56-NKG2C+ cells in a handful of donors, at roughly 25-65%.

The germline V gene provides CDR1 KGHSH and CDR2 LQKENI. The CDR3 spans 11 residues, from the cysteine through the phenylalanine. The DNA is not on file. To determine HCMV serostatus, a commercial ELISA kit was used to detect HCMV-specific IgG in serum. Ficoll density gradient centrifugation was used to isolate peripheral blood mononuclear cells from blood. Instrument used: Illumina HiSeq 2000. 5'RACE template switching, by which a universal primer site and unique molecular identifiers were added, was used to make TCR beta cDNA libraries. Synthesis of cDNA was primed from the TCR beta constant segment and was followed by two consecutive PCR amplification steps. On the study's bioinformatics: MIGEC handled demultiplexing of the reads and grouping by UMI, while MiTCR was used to assemble and quantify clonotypes. Only TCR cDNA sequences supported by at least two reads were kept to exclude erroneous sequences. The tcR package was used for downstream repertoire analysis, and clonotypes were matched across fractions by CDR3 nucleotide sequence plus V segment. Antigen specificity was annotated against VDJdb with VDJmatch, allowing one amino acid substitution in CDR3. TCRdb reprocessed the reads, reporting each CDR3 protein sequence once and no DNA. The V and J calls, along with clone size, are taken from TCRdb and not from the paper's own processing. The data table for this sample lists more than 250,000 distinct CDR3 sequences. Jointly, the top ten make up roughly 0.4% of the sample.

The chain is assembled from TRBV18 and TRBJ2-1; TCRdb calls TRBD2, which cannot be checked without DNA. Sequencing was carried out using blood T cells: a sorted CD56 or NKG2C T cell subset, CD4+ or CD8+ T cells, or bulk PBMC T cells (not recorded which). The source of this sequence is a man aged 18 to 29 in good health. Donor details come from another sample of the same person, matched by shared clones. CDR3 loop: CASSPGAVEFF.